The 24 T cell receptor beta chains in this list originate from one sample, sequenced in a study of CD8 T cells in Susac syndrome. Random-hexamer reverse transcription was applied to roughly 0.5 to 1 ug RNA. TCRdb redid the calling of the immunoSEQ multiplex PCR reads with MiXCR, one entry per CDR3 protein. The sample shows under 200,000 distinct CDR3 sequences, approximately 95% of them seen only once. The source material was CD8+ T cells from PBMCs. These receptors all come from a human donor with Susac syndrome.

The genes are TRBV29-1 and TRBJ2-7; perhaps TRBD2 as D (5 bases). The CDR3 covers 15 residues. The V gene lost 3 bases and the J gene lost 5 bases, with 20 bases spanning the gap. Germline V CDR1 and CDR2: SQVTM, ANQGSEA. CDR3 sequence (DNA): TGCAGCGTTGATAGGGTATGGCTAGCCGGCAACGAGCAGTACTTC. This gives the protein CSVDRVWLAGNEQYF.

This clonotype was observed a few times. The chain joins TRBV5-1 to TRBJ2-7; D is unclear. CDR3 length: 12 residues. V lost 7 bases, J lost 0 bases, and 8 bases lay in between. Germline V gene sequence: CDR1 SGHRS, CDR2 YFSETQ. DNA of the CDR3: TGCGCCAGCGGGGTTAGCTCCTACGAGCAGTACTTC. Its translation: CASGVSSYEQYF. Complete variable domain (other parts from reference TRBV5-1 and TRBJ2-7): KAGVTQTPRYLIKTRGQQVTLSCSPISGHRSVSWYQQTPGQGLQFLFEYFSETQRNKGNFPGRFSGRQFSNSRSEMNVSTLELGDSALYLCASGVSSYEQYFGPGTRLTVT.

The gene calls are TRBV7-2 and TRBJ2-7; TRBD1 matches at 7 bases. Germline trimming cut 5 bases from V and 3 bases from J; bases unmatched to any gene: 10. The CDR3 is 15 residues long. The germline CDR1 and CDR2 sequences are SGHTA and FQGNSA. CDR3 DNA sequence: TGTGCCAGCAGCCACCTGACAGGGACCCACTACGAGCAGTACTTC. Its protein product is CASSHLTGTHYEQYF. Full variable domain (missing parts from reference TRBV7-2 and TRBJ2-7): GAGVSQSPSNKVTEKGKDVELRCDPISGHTALYWYRQSLGQGLEFLIYFQGNSAPDKSGLPSDRFSAERTGGSVSTLTIQRTQQEDSAVYLCASSHLTGTHYEQYFGPGTRLTVT.

This chain connects TRBV5-1 to TRBJ2-2, with TRBD2 matching 8 bases. V gave up 0 bases and J gave up 3 bases; unmatched junction bases: 4. This CDR3 has 16 residues. CDR1 and CDR2 from the germline V gene are SGHRS and YFSETQ. Written as DNA, the CDR3 is TGCGCCAGCAGCTTGGAAGCGGGGGCATACACCGGGGAGCTGTTTTTT. This codes for CASSLEAGAYTGELFF.

The rearrangement uses TRBV9 and TRBJ1-4; no reliable D call. This CDR3 is built from 15 residues. V was cut by 4 bases and J by 4 bases, with 14 bases left in between. From germline, CDR1 is SGDLS and CDR2 YYNGEE. The CDR3 sequence: CASSLLTGLNEKLFF. The CDR3, as DNA: TGTGCCAGCAGCCTCCTGACGGGCCTTAATGAAAAACTGTTTTTT.

This rearrangement joins TRBV20-1 to TRBJ2-3; no clear D. The germline V and J ends were trimmed by 5 bases and 2 bases, with 8 bases remaining between them. Looked up from germline, CDR1 is DFQATT and CDR2 is SNEGSKA (reference sequence). This CDR3 is built from 12 residues. In nucleotides, the CDR3 is TGCAGTGCTCAGTCCGACACAGATACGCAGTATTTT. As protein: CSAQSDTDTQYF.

The chain employs TRBV30 and TRBJ2-3; D may be TRBD2 (6 bases). V was cut by 4 bases and J by 0 bases, with 14 bases left in between. The germline V gene has CDR1 GTSNPN and CDR2 SVGIG (reference sequence). The CDR3 is 15 residues long. As DNA, the CDR3 is TGTGCCTGGATAACGGGGGTCACTAGCACAGATACGCAGTATTTT. This sequence encodes CAWITGVTSTDTQYF.

The rearrangement joins TRBV2 to TRBJ2-1; 9 nucleotides agree with TRBD2. J was trimmed by 6 bases and V by 6 bases; bases with no gene match: 9. The CDR3 contains 15 residues. Germline values: CDR1 SNHLY, CDR2 FYNNEI. The CDR3 DNA reads as TGTGCCAGCAGCGCTACAGCGGGGGGTACCAATGAGCAGTTCTTC. Its translation is CASSATAGGTNEQFF.

The J gene is TRBJ1-2, the V gene TRBV20-1; 7 bases are shared with TRBD1. Trimming removed 5 bases from V and 8 bases from J; junction bases left unmatched: 11. CDR1 is DFQATT, CDR2 SNEGSKA, per germline (reference sequence). This CDR3 has 13 residues. The CDR3: CSAASGGVYGYTF. DNA for the CDR3: TGCAGTGCTGCATCAGGGGGGGTGTACGGCTACACCTTC.

The rearrangement uses TRBV9 and TRBJ2-7, with 9 positions matching TRBD2. Looked up from germline, CDR1 is SGDLS and CDR2 is YYNGEE. This CDR3 has 15 residues. Germline trimming cut 1 base from V and 2 bases from J; bases unmatched to any gene: 4. CDR3 DNA: TGTGCCAGCAGCGTATCAGCGGGGGGTACCTACGAGCAGTACTTC. This sequence encodes CASSVSAGGTYEQYF.

CDR3 sequence (DNA): TGTGCCAGCTCACCAGGCGGCAGGGTTACTGGCTACACCTTC. Its protein product is CASSPGGRVTGYTF. This chain connects TRBV18 to TRBJ1-2; D is possibly TRBD1 (5 bases). Germline assignment: CDR1 KGHSH and CDR2 LQKENI. The V gene lost 2 bases and the J gene lost 7 bases, with 14 bases spanning the gap. The CDR3 runs to 14 residues. The whole variable domain, remainder taken from reference TRBV18 and TRBJ1-2, is NAGVMQNPRHLVRRRGQEARLRCSPMKGHSHVYWYRQLPEEGLKFMVYLQKENIIDESGMPKERFSAEFPKEGPSILRIQQVVRGDSAAYFCASSPGGRVTGYTFGSGTRLTVV.

The chain is built from TRBV11-2 and TRBJ2-6; no definite D call. V lost 1 base to trimming and J lost 1 base, with 8 bases between them. The CDR3 is made up of 16 amino acids. Germline V gene lookup returns CDR1 SGHAT and CDR2 FQNNGV. CDR3 nucleotide sequence: TGTGCCAGCAGCTTAGTTCTGGGATCTGGGGCCAACGTCCTGACTTTC. Protein product: CASSLVLGSGANVLTF.

This rearrangement joins TRBV27 to TRBJ2-6; D may be TRBD2 (5 bases). Germline V gives CDR1 MNHEY, CDR2 SMNVEV (reference sequence). This CDR3 is 15 amino acids long. V shed 5 bases and J shed 0 bases, with 8 bases lying between them. This CDR3 reads CASSPDYSGANVLTF. The CDR3 DNA follows: TGTGCCAGCAGTCCTGACTACTCTGGGGCCAACGTCCTGACTTTC.

The chain is built from TRBV14 and TRBJ2-1; TRBD1 might be the D (6 bases). Trimming took off 2 bases at V and 5 bases at J, with 16 bases between the two ends. The CDR3 runs 16 residues. CDR1 SGHDN and CDR2 FVKESK come from the germline V gene. The CDR3 region is CASSQRRGIYNNEQFF. CDR3 sequence (DNA): TGTGCCAGCAGCCAAAGAAGGGGGATTTACAACAATGAGCAGTTCTTC.

This chain links TRBV6-1 with TRBJ1-2; D unclear. CDR1 and CDR2 from the germline V gene are MNHNS and SASEGT. The CDR3 loop spans 17 amino acids. V lost 6 bases, J lost 3 bases, and 23 bases lay in between. The DNA for the CDR3 is TGTGCCAGCAGCGATAGACGACTTGGCGGGCTAGACTATGGCTACACCTTC. It encodes CASSDRRLGGLDYGYTF.

The chain links TRBV4-2 to TRBJ2-1; no firm D call. V lost 4 bases and J 0 bases, leaving 13 bases between the germline ends. The CDR3 has 16 residues. Per germline, CDR1 LGHNA and CDR2 YNFKEQ. In DNA, the CDR3 is TGTGCCAGCAGCCGGAGTGGATCATCCTCCTACAATGAGCAGTTCTTC. The encoded protein is CASSRSGSSSYNEQFF.

This clonotype appeared a single time. The rearrangement links TRBV4-2 to TRBJ2-1; tentative D call: TRBD2 (6 bases). The germline V and J ends were trimmed by 1 base and 5 bases, with 12 bases remaining between them. Germline V gene lookup returns CDR1 LGHNA and CDR2 YNFKEQ. The CDR3 sequence is 15 residues long. The chain's CDR3 is CASSQGPGEHNEQFF. Here the CDR3 DNA reads TGTGCCAGCAGCCAAGGGCCGGGAGAACACAATGAGCAGTTCTTC.

The chain combines TRBV4-1 with TRBJ1-1; 7 nucleotides agree with TRBD1. This CDR3 comprises 16 residues. V gave up 6 bases and J gave up 0 bases; unmatched junction bases: 10. From germline, CDR1 is MGHRA and CDR2 YSYEKL. CDR3 nucleotides: TGCGCCAGCAGGCCGATGACAGGGTATGTGAACACTGAAGCTTTCTTT. It specifies CASRPMTGYVNTEAFF.

The J gene is TRBJ1-1, the V gene TRBV7-9, with 12 bases identical to TRBD1. This CDR3 has 15 amino acids. Germline CDR1 and CDR2: SEHNR and FQNEAQ (reference sequence). V shed 1 base, J shed 11 bases, and the junction held 8 bases outside the gene matches. CDR3 region: CASSLVGQGALDAFF. In DNA, the CDR3 is TGTGCCAGCAGCTTAGTGGGACAGGGGGCGTTGGACGCTTTCTTT.

This clonotype appeared once. CDR3 DNA sequence: TGTGCCAGCAGTTTTTTGGCGGGGGGCCCGGACAATGAGCAGTTCTTC. Encoded protein: CASSFLAGGPDNEQFF. The rearrangement links TRBV27 to TRBJ2-1, with 8 bases fitting TRBD2. Germline V gives CDR1 MNHEY, CDR2 SMNVEV (reference sequence). Trimming cost V 3 bases and J 5 bases; bases outside gene matches: 9. The CDR3 sequence is 16 residues long.

The rearrangement links TRBV5-1 to TRBJ2-3, with a tentative D call TRBD2 (5 bases). The CDR3 covers 14 residues. V gave up 7 bases and J gave up 2 bases, with 14 bases separating them. CDR1 and CDR2 from the germline V gene are SGHRS and YFSETQ. The CDR3 DNA is TGCGCCAGCGGCTGGACCGGGGACACAGATACGCAGTATTTT. Its translation is CASGWTGDTDTQYF.

The chain couples TRBV19 to TRBJ2-3; either TRBD1 or TRBD2 may supply D (5 bases each). In germline, CDR1 is LNHDA, CDR2 SQIVND (reference sequence). Between the trimmed V and J ends, which lost 3 bases and 4 bases, there was a span of 11 bases. The CDR3 is 14 amino acids. CDR3 amino acids: CASSMGPGSDTQYF. In nucleotides, the CDR3 is TGTGCCAGTAGTATGGGACCCGGGTCAGATACGCAGTATTTT.

This clonotype was observed a single time. The chain employs TRBV4-1 and TRBJ2-7, with 8 bases fitting TRBD2. This CDR3 comprises 15 residues. V lost 4 bases and J lost 7; bases outside the gene matches: 12. Germline V gene data show CDR1 as MGHRA and CDR2 as YSYEKL. CDR3 region: CASSPPGAGGNEQYF. In DNA, the CDR3 is TGCGCCAGCAGCCCCCCGGGGGCGGGGGGAAATGAGCAGTACTTC.

V gene TRBV18 combines with J gene TRBJ1-1; D not resolved. The germline gives CDR1 KGHSH, CDR2 LQKENI. V lost 3 bases, J lost 5 bases, and 16 bases lay in between. This CDR3 spans 15 amino acids. The CDR3 nucleotides read TGTGCCAGCTCACCCTTGGATGACGGCGGGACTGAAGCTTTCTTT. It encodes CASSPLDDGGTEAFF.